This entry lists 28 T cell receptor beta chains sequenced from one sample in a study of control samples from healthy donors and cancer patients. Data came from immunoSEQ multiplex PCR; TCRdb stores just in-frame clones and leaves some out. The data contain 150,000 to 200,000 clones, 91% of them seen just once; the ten biggest clones take up around 1.5%. Material: blood. The receptors originated from a woman younger than 45 in good health.

The CDR3 is CASSPGLAIRGNEQFF. CDR3 DNA sequence: TGTGCCAGCAGCCCCGGACTAGCCATTCGGGGGAATGAGCAGTTCTTC. This chain joins TRBV11-3 and TRBJ2-1; 8 positions agree with TRBD2. This CDR3 region has 16 residues. Unmatched junction bases numbered 13, after V lost 5 bases and J lost 7 bases. Germline CDR1 is SGHNT and CDR2 is YENEEA. The whole variable domain, filled in from reference TRBV11-3 and TRBJ2-1, reads EAGVVQSPRYKIIEKKQPVAFWCNPISGHNTLYWYLQNLGQGPELLIRYENEEAVDDSQLPKDRFSAERLKGVDSTLKIQPAELGDSAVYLCASSPGLAIRGNEQFFGPGTRLTVL.

This clone has only one observation. This chain connects TRBV7-2 to TRBJ1-1, with 7 bases aligning to TRBD1. This CDR3 is 13 amino acids long. The germline V gene encodes CDR1 SGHTA and CDR2 FQGNSA. J lost 4 bases, V lost 5 bases, and 4 bases had no gene match. CDR3 nucleotides: TGTGCCAGCAGCATGACAGGGCTCACTGAAGCTTTCTTT. This gives the protein CASSMTGLTEAFF.

V is TRBV28 and J is TRBJ1-5, with 8 bases that match TRBD1. Germline V gene data show CDR1 as MDHEN and CDR2 as SYDVKM. This CDR3 is built from 14 residues. The V gene end was trimmed by 6 bases and the J gene end by 1 base; junction bases not matched to a gene: 2. CDR3 coding DNA: TGTGCCAGCAGGGGACAGGAAAGCAATCAGCCCCAGCATTTT. Translation gives CASRGQESNQPQHF.

This chain joins TRBV18 and TRBJ1-1; the D gene is possibly TRBD1 (6 bases). Per the germline V gene, CDR1 is KGHSH and CDR2 is LQKENI. The CDR3 covers 14 residues. The V end was cut by 3 bases, the J end by 4 bases, with 12 bases between. The CDR3 loop is CASSPSRGGTEAFF. The CDR3 bases are TGTGCCAGCTCACCGTCCAGGGGAGGCACTGAAGCTTTCTTT.

This clone was seen only once. The chain links TRBV5-6 to TRBJ1-2; TRBD1 matches 12 bases. V shed 4 bases, J shed 7 bases, and the junction held 5 bases outside the gene matches. This CDR3 comprises 14 residues. Germline V gene sequence: CDR1 SGHDT, CDR2 YYEEEE. CDR3 in amino acids: CASSIGTGGGGYTF. DNA of the CDR3: TGTGCCAGCAGCATCGGGACAGGGGGCGGTGGCTACACCTTC.

This rearrangement joins TRBV9 to TRBJ1-2; 7 nucleotides align to TRBD1. This CDR3 contains 15 residues. From germline, CDR1 is SGDLS and CDR2 YYNGEE. J gave up 2 bases and V 4 bases, and 8 bases lay outside the gene matches. CDR3 amino acids: CASSPSTGRNYGYTF. CDR3 DNA sequence: TGTGCCAGCAGCCCTTCGACAGGGAGGAACTATGGCTACACCTTC.

This clone was picked up one time. The rearrangement joins TRBV7-8 to TRBJ2-7, with 10 bases fitting TRBD2. Trimming took 5 bases from V and 0 from J; bases not matched to a gene: 4. The CDR3 consists of 15 residues. In germline, CDR1 is SGHVS, CDR2 FQNEAQ. The CDR3 here is CASSPGTSDSYEQYF. The CDR3 DNA reads TGTGCCAGCAGCCCCGGGACTAGCGACTCCTACGAGCAGTACTTC.

This clone was recorded only once. The genes are TRBV10-2 and TRBJ2-1; unclear D gene. This CDR3 has 12 amino acids. Germline-derived CDR1 and CDR2 are WSHSY and SAAADI. V was clipped by 7 bases and J by 2 bases, with 6 bases between them. Written as DNA, the CDR3 is TGCGCCAGCAAGCCAACCTACAATGAGCAGTTCTTC. Residues: CASKPTYNEQFF.

This chain links TRBV27 with TRBJ2-5; 8 nucleotides line up with TRBD1. The length of the CDR3 is 16 residues. V lost 1 base, J lost 1 base, and 5 bases stayed unmatched. Germline loops: CDR1 MNHEY, CDR2 SMNVEV (reference sequence). For the CDR3, the DNA is TGTGCCAGCAGTTTATTCGGGCAGGGGGCCCAAGAGACCCAGTACTTC. This translates into CASSLFGQGAQETQYF.

The chain couples TRBV7-9 to TRBJ1-5; D is possibly TRBD1 (5 bases). The CDR3 spans 12 residues. V was shortened by 1 base and J by 7 bases, with 5 bases between the two germline ends. Per the germline V gene, CDR1 is SEHNR and CDR2 is FQNEAQ (reference sequence). This CDR3 is CASSLEGQPQHF. The CDR3 nucleotides are TGTGCCAGCAGCTTAGAGGGGCAGCCCCAGCATTTT.

The J gene is TRBJ1-1, the V gene TRBV21-1; TRBD1 reflects the table's D call only, with no check against the DNA. TRBV21-1 represents a pseudogene. The CDR3 has 15 amino acids. This CDR3 reads CASSKGEGGDTEAFF. In DNA, the CDR3 is TGTGCCAGCAGCAAAGGAGAAGGGGGCGACACTGAAGCTTTCTTT.

This clone came up once. This sequence joins TRBV7-8 and TRBJ2-7; a possible D gene is TRBD2 (5 bases). Trimming stripped 4 bases from V and 7 bases from J, with 11 bases between. This CDR3 is 12 amino acids long. Germline V gene sequence: CDR1 SGHVS, CDR2 FQNEAQ. The CDR3 sequence: CASSSRTGEQYF. DNA for the CDR3: TGTGCCAGCAGCTCACGCACGGGGGAGCAGTACTTC. Full variable domain (remainder filled in from reference TRBV7-8 and TRBJ2-7): GAGVSQSPRYKVAKRGQDVALRCDPISGHVSLFWYQQALGQGPEFLTYFQNEAQLDKSGLPSDRFFAERPEGSVSTLKIQRTQQEDSAVYLCASSSRTGEQYFGPGTRLTVT.

This clone was seen once. The chain uses TRBV2 and TRBJ1-5; 8 bases match TRBD1. CDR3 size: 16 residues. Trimming removed 6 bases from V and 0 bases from J; junction bases left unmatched: 7. Per the germline V gene, CDR1 is SNHLY and CDR2 is FYNNEI. CDR3 residues: CASSRQGQGSNQPQHF. The DNA for the CDR3 is TGTGCCAGCAGCCGACAGGGGCAGGGTAGCAATCAGCCCCAGCATTTT.

The V call is TRBV27, the J call TRBJ1-2; no reliable D call. Germline values: CDR1 MNHEY, CDR2 SMNVEV (reference sequence). Trimming shortened V by 5 bases and J by 6 bases, and 13 bases separated the two germline ends. The CDR3 totals 13 residues. The CDR3 DNA follows: TGTGCCAGCAGTGTAGTAGGTTCTGATGGCTACACCTTC. Protein: CASSVVGSDGYTF.

As for this clone: Other nucleotide sequences in the sample specify the same CDR3. The rearrangement uses TRBV9 and TRBJ2-7; 10 bases map to TRBD2. Germline trimming cut 0 bases from V and 3 bases from J; bases unmatched to any gene: 0. Germline V gene data show CDR1 as SGDLS and CDR2 as YYNGEE. The CDR3 contains 14 residues. In DNA, the CDR3 is TGTGCCAGCAGCGTAGGGACTAGCGGCTACGAGCAGTACTTC. Amino acid sequence: CASSVGTSGYEQYF.

J is TRBJ1-2 and V is TRBV25-1, with 9 bases lining up with TRBD1. From germline, CDR1 is MGHDK and CDR2 SYGVNS. With V trimmed by 4 bases and J by 8 bases, 2 bases remained unmatched. The CDR3 is made up of 12 amino acids. CDR3 loop: CASSGQGEGYTF. The DNA of the CDR3 is TGTGCCAGCAGTGGACAGGGGGAGGGCTACACCTTC.

The rearrangement joins TRBV12-3 or TRBV12-4 to TRBJ1-1; D unclear. Trimming took off 2 bases at V and 2 bases at J, with 6 bases between the two ends. The CDR3 extends over 13 amino acids. The CDR3 protein is CASSLRHNTEAFF. In DNA, the CDR3 is TGTGCCAGCAGTTTACGGCACAACACTGAAGCTTTCTTT.

This rearrangement joins TRBV6-5 to TRBJ1-3; 10 bases agree with TRBD1. Germline V gene data show CDR1 as MNHEY and CDR2 as SVGAGI. V was pared by 6 bases and J by 6 bases, with 2 bases of the junction left unmatched. CDR3 length equals 13 residues. The CDR3 region has the DNA TGTGCCAGCAGGGGGACAGGGGAAAACACCATATATTTT. Its translation: CASRGTGENTIYF.

The genes are TRBV15 and TRBJ1-5; D gene unclear. V lost 1 base, J lost 2 bases, and 9 bases lay in between. Germline assignment: CDR1 LNHNV and CDR2 YYDKDF (reference sequence). The CDR3 is 15 residues long. For the CDR3, the DNA is TGTGCCACCAGCAGAGGGGGATGGGGCAATCAGCCCCAGCATTTT. This encodes CATSRGGWGNQPQHF.

V is TRBV7-9 and J is TRBJ2-2; weak D call: TRBD2 (6 bases). V lost 1 base and J lost 3, with 9 bases in between. Germline CDR1 SEHNR, CDR2 FQNEAQ (reference sequence). The CDR3 has 15 residues. As DNA, the CDR3 is TGTGCCAGCAGCTTAGGAGGAGGGGACACCGGGGAGCTGTTTTTT. This sequence encodes CASSLGGGDTGELFF.

The V call is TRBV27, the J call TRBJ2-7; 10 bases align to TRBD2. From germline, CDR1 is MNHEY and CDR2 SMNVEV (reference sequence). The CDR3 runs 15 residues. The trim removed 6 bases at V and 4 bases at J, leaving 9 bases unmatched. For the CDR3, the DNA is TGTGCCAGCAGCATACCCGAGCGGGAGGGGTACGAGCAGTACTTC. This sequence encodes CASSIPEREGYEQYF.

CDR3 residues: CASSGTGGARNTGELFF. CDR3 DNA sequence: TGTGCCAGCAGTGGGACAGGGGGCGCGAGGAACACCGGGGAGCTGTTTTTT. The chain recombines TRBV21-1 with TRBJ2-2; the table's D call of TRBD1 was not tested on the DNA. TRBV21-1 is an annotated pseudogene. This CDR3 spans 17 amino acids.

The chain carries TRBV4-1 and TRBJ1-2, with D uncertain. V lost 1 base and J 4 bases, leaving 7 bases between the germline ends. The CDR3 sequence is 13 residues long. Germline CDR1 MGHRA, CDR2 YSYEKL. CDR3 protein: CASSQAEGYGYTF. The CDR3 nucleotides read TGCGCCAGCAGCCAAGCAGAGGGCTATGGCTACACCTTC.

The gene calls are TRBV30 and TRBJ1-6; 9 positions agree with TRBD1. The CDR3 runs to 14 residues. V lost 4 bases, J lost 7 bases, and 5 bases stayed unmatched. Per germline, CDR1 GTSNPN and CDR2 SVGIG (reference sequence). As DNA, the CDR3 is TGTGCCTGGAACCCGACAGGGGGGAATTCACCCCTCCACTTT. It specifies CAWNPTGGNSPLHF.

This sequence joins TRBV3-1 (or the pseudogene TRBV3-2) and TRBJ2-3, with 8 bases fitting TRBD2. V lost 1 base, J lost 0 bases, and 0 bases stayed unmatched. Germline V gene data show CDR1 as LGHDT and CDR2 as YNNKEL (reference sequence). The CDR3 has 15 residues. Written as DNA, the CDR3 is TGTGCCAGCAGCCAAGCTAGCGGGAGCACAGATACGCAGTATTTT. Translating gives CASSQASGSTDTQYF.

This clone has only one observation. The chain employs TRBV9 and TRBJ2-3; TRBD2 matches 12 bases. Germline V gene data show CDR1 as SGDLS and CDR2 as YYNGEE. The CDR3 runs to 16 residues. Unmatched junction bases numbered 3, after V lost 0 bases and J lost 4 bases. CDR3 sequence: CASSVGLAGGSDTQYF. CDR3 DNA sequence: TGTGCCAGCAGCGTAGGGCTAGCGGGGGGGTCAGATACGCAGTATTTT.

In regard to this clone: The same CDR3 also results from other DNA sequences found in this sample. The chain couples TRBV6-6 to TRBJ2-5; 12 positions agree with TRBD2. Germline assignment: CDR1 MNHNY and CDR2 SVGAGI (reference sequence). Unmatched junction bases numbered 3, after V lost 3 bases and J lost 4 bases. This CDR3 has 15 residues. This CDR3 reads CASSYSGLAGETQYF. The DNA of the CDR3 is TGTGCCAGCAGTTATTCGGGACTAGCGGGAGAGACCCAGTACTTC.

In this sample, this clone turned up a few times. The sample has other DNA sequences that encode this CDR3 too. The J gene is TRBJ1-5, the V gene TRBV5-6; 7 positions agree with TRBD1. The V gene end was trimmed by 0 bases and the J gene end by 0 bases; junction bases not matched to a gene: 0. CDR3 length equals 15 residues. Germline assignment: CDR1 SGHDT and CDR2 YYEEEE. The CDR3 is CASSLGQGSNQPQHF. In DNA, the CDR3 is TGTGCCAGCAGCTTGGGACAGGGTAGCAATCAGCCCCAGCATTTT.